This note documents a single T cell receptor (beta chain) sequence. There is no known antigen for this receptor. No much larger clone exists at a distance of one base, and base qualities are not known. TCRbeta CDR3 regions were amplified from genomic DNA by means of the immunoSEQ Assay, a bias-controlled multiplex PCR. Per the authors' processing: The number of nucleated cells in each sample was estimated from the amplification of reference gene primers within the assay. To quantify the absolute abundance of each unique TCRbeta CDR3 rearrangement, sequence reads were collapsed and filtered. For each sample, productive Simpson clonality was calculated as the square root of Simpson's diversity index over productive rearrangements. What TCRdb holds here is the immuneACCESS table cut down to in-frame rearrangements. Part of the clones is not present; checked against another copy, under half of the missing clones reflect an unresolved V gene, and the others are unexplained. The DNA was the basis for D and trimming; V, J and clone size are from that table. The table for this sample lists 200,000 or so clones; 70% to 85% of them were counted only once. Under 5.5% of the sample is taken by the ten largest.

This sample stems from a study of blood T cell repertoires in COVID-19 (dated by TCRdb to about 2020). In terms of the full investigation: Collaborator samples came from the United States, Italy and Spain and covered acute and convalescent phases of COVID-19. The prospective study material was composed of cDNA or gDNA derived from T cells, B-cell-depleted T cells, or PBMCs. Deeply sampled blood TCRbeta repertoires from subjects exposed to, actively infected with, or recovered from COVID-19 were included in the dataset. A freely available public database, intended as a resource for researchers studying the immune response to SARS-CoV-2, is where the repertoires were released. The samples were drawn from the first 160 participants of the ongoing ImmuneRACE study and from 1,254 subjects provided by 6 global collaborators. Nearly every sample came with metadata listing a de-identified subject ID, COVID-19 status, age in years and sex. HLA class I and class II types, where available, came from metadata supplied by the sample provider rather than from assay-based typing. The investigation overall reported the following: The amount of clinical and demographic metadata varied by source and participant and was provided uncurated.

Each collaborating institution followed its own protocols to collect whole blood in K2EDTA tubes. For TCRbeta analysis, collaborators shipped samples in one of three forms: frozen whole blood, isolated PBMCs, or DNA extracted from either of those sample types. The clonotype was recovered from a woman aged 25 to 39 with acute or convalescent COVID-19. The material sequenced was peripheral blood.

The CDR3 in this case is CSVGAGGLHRELFF. The DNA sequence follows: TGCAGCGTTGGGGCGGGGGGATTACACCGGGAGCTGTTTTTT. The chain is encoded by TRBV29-1 joined to TRBJ2-2, with 8 central nucleotides matching TRBD2. CDR1 and CDR2 were assigned from the germline V gene as SQVTM and ANQGSEA. V has 4 bases trimmed and J has 9 bases trimmed; junction bases matching no gene number 10. The CDR3 sequence holds 14 residues, the cysteine and phenylalanine included. Left in the record is the CDR3 DNA by itself, 42 bases read in frame from the first base.